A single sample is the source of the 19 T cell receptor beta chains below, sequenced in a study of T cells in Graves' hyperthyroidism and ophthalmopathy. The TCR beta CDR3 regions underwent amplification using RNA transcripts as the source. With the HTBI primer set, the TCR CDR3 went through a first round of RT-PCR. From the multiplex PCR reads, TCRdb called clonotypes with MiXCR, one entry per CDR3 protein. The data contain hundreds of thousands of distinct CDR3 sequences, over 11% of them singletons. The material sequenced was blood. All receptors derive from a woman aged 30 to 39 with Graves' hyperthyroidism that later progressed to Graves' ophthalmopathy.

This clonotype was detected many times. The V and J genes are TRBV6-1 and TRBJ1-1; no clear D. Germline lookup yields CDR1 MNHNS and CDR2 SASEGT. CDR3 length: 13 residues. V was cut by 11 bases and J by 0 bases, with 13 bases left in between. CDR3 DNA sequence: TGTGCCGCTAGAATCCGCATGAACACTGAAGCTTTCTTT. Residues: CAARIRMNTEAFF.

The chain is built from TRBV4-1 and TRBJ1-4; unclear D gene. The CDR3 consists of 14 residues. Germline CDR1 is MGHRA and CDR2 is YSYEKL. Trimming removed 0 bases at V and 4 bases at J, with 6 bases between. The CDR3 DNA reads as TGCGCCAGCAGCCAAGACGGAGTTAATGAAAAACTGTTTTTT. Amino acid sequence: CASSQDGVNEKLFF.

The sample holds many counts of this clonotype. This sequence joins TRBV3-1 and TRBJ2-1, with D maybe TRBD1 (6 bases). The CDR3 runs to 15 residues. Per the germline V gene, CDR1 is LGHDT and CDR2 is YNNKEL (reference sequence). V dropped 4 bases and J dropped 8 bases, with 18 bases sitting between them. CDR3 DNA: TGTGCCAGCAGCCCCCCGGGCAGGGGTGTGCATGAGCAGTTCTTC. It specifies CASSPPGRGVHEQFF.

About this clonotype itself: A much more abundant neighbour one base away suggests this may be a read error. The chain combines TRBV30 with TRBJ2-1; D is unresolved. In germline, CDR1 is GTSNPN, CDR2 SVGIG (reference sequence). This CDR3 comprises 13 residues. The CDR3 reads CAWSVPFALEQVF. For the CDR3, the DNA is TGTGCCTGGAGTGTCCCCTTTGCGCTTGAGCAGGTCTTC.

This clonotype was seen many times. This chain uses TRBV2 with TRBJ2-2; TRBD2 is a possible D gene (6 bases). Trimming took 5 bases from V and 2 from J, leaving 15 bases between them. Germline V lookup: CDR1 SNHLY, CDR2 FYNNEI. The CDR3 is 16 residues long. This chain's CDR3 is CASSFKAGTNTGELFF. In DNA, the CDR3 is TGTGCCAGCAGTTTCAAGGCGGGGACTAACACCGGGGAGCTGTTTTTT.

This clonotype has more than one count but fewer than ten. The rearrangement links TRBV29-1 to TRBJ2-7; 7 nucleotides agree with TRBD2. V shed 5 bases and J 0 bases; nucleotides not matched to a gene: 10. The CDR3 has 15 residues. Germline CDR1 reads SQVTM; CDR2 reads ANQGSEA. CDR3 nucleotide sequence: TGCAGCGTTAGACCCGCGGGAGACGTCTCCTACGAGCAGTACTTC. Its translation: CSVRPAGDVSYEQYF.

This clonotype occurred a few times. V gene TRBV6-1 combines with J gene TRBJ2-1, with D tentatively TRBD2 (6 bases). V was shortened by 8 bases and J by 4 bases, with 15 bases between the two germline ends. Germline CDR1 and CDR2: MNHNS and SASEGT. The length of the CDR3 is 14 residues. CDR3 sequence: CASLKEAGYNEQFF. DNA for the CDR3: TGTGCCAGCTTAAAGGAAGCGGGTTACAATGAGCAGTTCTTC.

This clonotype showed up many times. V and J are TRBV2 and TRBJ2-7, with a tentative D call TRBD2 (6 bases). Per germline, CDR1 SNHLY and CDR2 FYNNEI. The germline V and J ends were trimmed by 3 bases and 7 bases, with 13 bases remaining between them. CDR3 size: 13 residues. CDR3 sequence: CASSEEGRLEQYF. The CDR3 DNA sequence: TGTGCCAGCAGTGAGGAGGGCAGGTTGGAGCAGTACTTC.

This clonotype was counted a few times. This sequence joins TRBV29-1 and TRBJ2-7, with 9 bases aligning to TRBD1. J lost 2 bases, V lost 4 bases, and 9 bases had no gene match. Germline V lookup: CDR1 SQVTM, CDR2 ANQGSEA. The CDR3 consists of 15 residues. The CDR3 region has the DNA TGCAGCGTTGGTACGCTGGACAGGGGCCCCTACGAGCAGTACTTC. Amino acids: CSVGTLDRGPYEQYF.

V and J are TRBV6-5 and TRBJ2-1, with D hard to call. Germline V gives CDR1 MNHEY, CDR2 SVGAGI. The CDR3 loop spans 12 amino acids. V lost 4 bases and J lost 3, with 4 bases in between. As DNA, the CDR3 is TGTGCCAGCAGTTCAGTCTACAATGAGCAGTTCTTC. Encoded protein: CASSSVYNEQFF.

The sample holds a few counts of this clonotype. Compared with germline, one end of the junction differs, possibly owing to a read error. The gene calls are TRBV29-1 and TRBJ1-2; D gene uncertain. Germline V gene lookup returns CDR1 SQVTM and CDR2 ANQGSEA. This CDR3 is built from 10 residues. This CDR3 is CGVGVEGYTF. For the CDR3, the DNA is TGCGGCGTTGGCGTAGAGGGCTACACCTTC.

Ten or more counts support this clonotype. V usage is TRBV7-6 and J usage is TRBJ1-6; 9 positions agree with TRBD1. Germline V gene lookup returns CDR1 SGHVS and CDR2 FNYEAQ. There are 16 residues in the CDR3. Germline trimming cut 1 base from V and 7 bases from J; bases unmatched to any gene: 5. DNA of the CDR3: TGTGCCAGCAGCTTAGAGGGACAGGGTTTCAATTCACCCCTCCACTTT. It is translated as CASSLEGQGFNSPLHF.

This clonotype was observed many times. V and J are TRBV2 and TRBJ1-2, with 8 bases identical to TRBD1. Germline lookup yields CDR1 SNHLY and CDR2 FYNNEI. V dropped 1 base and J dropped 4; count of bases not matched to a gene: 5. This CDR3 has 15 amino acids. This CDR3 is CASSEVAGGFYGYTF. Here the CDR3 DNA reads TGTGCCAGCAGTGAAGTGGCAGGGGGCTTCTATGGCTACACCTTC.

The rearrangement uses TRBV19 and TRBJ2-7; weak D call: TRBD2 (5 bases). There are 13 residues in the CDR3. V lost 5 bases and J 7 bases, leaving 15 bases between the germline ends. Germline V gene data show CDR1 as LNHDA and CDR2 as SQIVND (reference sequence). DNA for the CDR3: TGTGCCAGTAGTGCCGGACCTACGGGGGAGCAGTACTTC. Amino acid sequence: CASSAGPTGEQYF.

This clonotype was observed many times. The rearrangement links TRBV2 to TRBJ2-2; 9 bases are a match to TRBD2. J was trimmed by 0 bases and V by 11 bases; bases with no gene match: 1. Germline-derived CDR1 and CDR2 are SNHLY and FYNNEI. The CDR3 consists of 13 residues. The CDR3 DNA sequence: TGTGCCTTAGCGGGAGCGAACACCGGGGAGCTGTTTTTT. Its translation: CALAGANTGELFF.

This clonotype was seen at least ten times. CDR3 coding DNA: TGTGCCAGCAGTGCCGGGACTACATCCCACGAGCAGTACTTC. It specifies CASSAGTTSHEQYF. This chain connects TRBV2 to TRBJ2-7; the match to TRBD2 covers 7 bases. J gave up 5 bases and V 4 bases, and 8 bases lay outside the gene matches. CDR1 and CDR2 (germline): SNHLY, FYNNEI. This CDR3 is 14 amino acids long. The full variable domain, completed using reference TRBV2 and TRBJ2-7, is EPEVTQTPSHQVTQMGQEVILRCVPISNHLYFYWYRQILGQKVEFLVSFYNNEISEKSEIFDDQFSVERPDGSNFTLKIRSTKLEDSAMYFCASSAGTTSHEQYFGPGTRLTVT.

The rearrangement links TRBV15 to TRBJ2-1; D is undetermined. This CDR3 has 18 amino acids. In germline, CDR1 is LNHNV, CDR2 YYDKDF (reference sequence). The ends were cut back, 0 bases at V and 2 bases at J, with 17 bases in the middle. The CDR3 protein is CATSRDREDPGTYNEQFF. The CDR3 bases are TGTGCCACCAGCAGAGATCGTGAGGACCCTGGGACCTACAATGAGCAGTTCTTC.

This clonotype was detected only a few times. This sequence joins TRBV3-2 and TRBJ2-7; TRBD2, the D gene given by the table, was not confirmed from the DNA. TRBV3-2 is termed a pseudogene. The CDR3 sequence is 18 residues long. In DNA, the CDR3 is TGTGCCAGCAGCCCTTTGAACCATTCGACTAGCCGGTCCCACGAGCAGTACTTC. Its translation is CASSPLNHSTSRSHEQYF.

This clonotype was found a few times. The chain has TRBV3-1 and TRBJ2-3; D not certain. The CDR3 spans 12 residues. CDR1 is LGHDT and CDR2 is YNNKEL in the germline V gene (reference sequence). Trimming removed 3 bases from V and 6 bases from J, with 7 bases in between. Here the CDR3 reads CASSHAVDTQYF. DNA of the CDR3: TGTGCCAGCAGCCATGCGGTCGATACGCAGTATTTT.